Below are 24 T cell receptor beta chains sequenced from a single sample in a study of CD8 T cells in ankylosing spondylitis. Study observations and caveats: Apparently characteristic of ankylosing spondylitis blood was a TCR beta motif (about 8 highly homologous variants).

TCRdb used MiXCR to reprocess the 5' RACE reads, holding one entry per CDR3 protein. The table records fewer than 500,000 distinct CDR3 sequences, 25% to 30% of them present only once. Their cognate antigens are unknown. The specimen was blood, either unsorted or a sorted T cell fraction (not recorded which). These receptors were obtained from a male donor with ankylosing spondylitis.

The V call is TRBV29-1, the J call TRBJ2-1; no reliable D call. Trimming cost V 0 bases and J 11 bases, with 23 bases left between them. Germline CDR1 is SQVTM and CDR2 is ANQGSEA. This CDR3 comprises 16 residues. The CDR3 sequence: CSVEDSLLASSNQQFF. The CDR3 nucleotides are TGCAGCGTTGAAGATTCCTTATTGGCTAGTAGTAATCAGCAGTTCTTC.

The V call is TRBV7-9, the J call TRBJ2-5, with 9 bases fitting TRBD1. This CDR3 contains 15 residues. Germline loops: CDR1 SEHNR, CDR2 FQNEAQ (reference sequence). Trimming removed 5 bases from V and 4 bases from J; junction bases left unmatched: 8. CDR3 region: CASSLMNRGRETQYF. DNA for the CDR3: TGTGCCAGCAGCCTAATGAACAGGGGGCGAGAGACCCAGTACTTC.

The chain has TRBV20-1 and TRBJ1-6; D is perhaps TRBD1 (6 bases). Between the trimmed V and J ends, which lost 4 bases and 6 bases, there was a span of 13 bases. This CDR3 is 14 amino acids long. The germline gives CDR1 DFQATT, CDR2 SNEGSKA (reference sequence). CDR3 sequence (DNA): TGCAGTGCTACCGCAGGGGAAGTTAATTCACCCCTCCACTTT. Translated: CSATAGEVNSPLHF.

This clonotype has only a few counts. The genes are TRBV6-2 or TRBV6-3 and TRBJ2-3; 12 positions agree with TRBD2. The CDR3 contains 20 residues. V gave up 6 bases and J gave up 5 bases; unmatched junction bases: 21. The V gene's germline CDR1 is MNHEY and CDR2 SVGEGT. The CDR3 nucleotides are TGTGCCAGCAGCCTAAAATCGACTAGCGGGAGCGGAGGGGAACTAGATACGCAGTATTTT. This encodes CASSLKSTSGSGGELDTQYF.

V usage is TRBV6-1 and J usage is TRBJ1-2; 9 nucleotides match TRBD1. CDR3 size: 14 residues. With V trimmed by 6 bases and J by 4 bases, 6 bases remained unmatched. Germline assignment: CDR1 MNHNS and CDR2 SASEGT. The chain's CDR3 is CASSNRGRSYGYTF. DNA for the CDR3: TGTGCCAGCAGCAACAGGGGGCGATCCTATGGCTACACCTTC.

DNA for the CDR3: TGCGCCAGCAGCCCAGCCGGGACAGGGCTCGGGCGCTACACCTTC. Protein sequence: CASSPAGTGLGRYTF. This rearrangement joins TRBV4-1 to TRBJ1-2, with 9 positions matching TRBD1. The germline CDR1 and CDR2 sequences are MGHRA and YSYEKL. The CDR3 runs 15 residues. The ends lost 4 bases at V and 9 bases at J; junction bases unmatched: 12.

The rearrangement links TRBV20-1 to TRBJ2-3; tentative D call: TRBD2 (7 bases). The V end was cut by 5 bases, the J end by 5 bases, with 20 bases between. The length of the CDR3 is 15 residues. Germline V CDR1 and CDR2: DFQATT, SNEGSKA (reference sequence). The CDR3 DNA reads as TGCAGTGCTTCTGGGGGGGGCACAAGCTTAGATACGCAGTATTTT. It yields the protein CSASGGGTSLDTQYF.

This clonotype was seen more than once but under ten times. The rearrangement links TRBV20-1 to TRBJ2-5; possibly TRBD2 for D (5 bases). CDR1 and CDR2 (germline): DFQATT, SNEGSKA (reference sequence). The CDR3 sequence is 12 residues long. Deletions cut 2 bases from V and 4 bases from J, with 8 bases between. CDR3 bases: TGCAGTGCTAGAAGCGGATCAGAGACCCAGTACTTC. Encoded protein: CSARSGSETQYF.

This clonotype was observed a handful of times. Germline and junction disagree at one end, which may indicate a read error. CDR3 residues: CASREGLAGGALTDTQYF. Written as DNA, the CDR3 is TGTGCCAGCAGGGAAGGGCTAGCGGGAGGAGCACTCACAGATACGCAGTATTTT. The rearrangement links TRBV2 to TRBJ2-3; 11 nucleotides line up with TRBD2. This CDR3 is built from 18 residues. Germline V gene data show CDR1 as SNHLY and CDR2 as FYNNEI.

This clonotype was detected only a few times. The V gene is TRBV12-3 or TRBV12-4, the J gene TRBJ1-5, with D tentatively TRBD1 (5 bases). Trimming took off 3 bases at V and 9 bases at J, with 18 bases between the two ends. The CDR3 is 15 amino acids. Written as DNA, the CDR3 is TGTGCCAGCAGTTTGGGGGGAAAAGGGTATCGGCCCCAGCATTTT. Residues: CASSLGGKGYRPQHF.

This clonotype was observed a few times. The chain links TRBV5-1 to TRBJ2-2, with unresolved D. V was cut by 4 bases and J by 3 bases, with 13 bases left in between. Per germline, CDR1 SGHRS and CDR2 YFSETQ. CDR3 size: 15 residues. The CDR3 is CASSPAPAHTGELFF. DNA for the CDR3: TGCGCCAGCAGCCCGGCCCCGGCGCACACCGGGGAGCTGTTTTTT.

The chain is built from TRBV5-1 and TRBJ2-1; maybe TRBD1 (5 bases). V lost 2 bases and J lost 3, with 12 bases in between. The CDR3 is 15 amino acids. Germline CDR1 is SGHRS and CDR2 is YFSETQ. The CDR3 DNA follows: TGCGCCAGCAGCTTAGAAGGGGAACGCTACAATGAGCAGTTCTTC. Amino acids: CASSLEGERYNEQFF.

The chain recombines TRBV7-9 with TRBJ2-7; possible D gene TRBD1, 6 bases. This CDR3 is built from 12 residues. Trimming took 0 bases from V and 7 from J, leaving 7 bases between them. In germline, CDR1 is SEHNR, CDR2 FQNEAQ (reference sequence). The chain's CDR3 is CASSLAQGEQYV. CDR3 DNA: TGTGCCAGCAGCTTAGCGCAGGGGGAGCAGTACGTC.

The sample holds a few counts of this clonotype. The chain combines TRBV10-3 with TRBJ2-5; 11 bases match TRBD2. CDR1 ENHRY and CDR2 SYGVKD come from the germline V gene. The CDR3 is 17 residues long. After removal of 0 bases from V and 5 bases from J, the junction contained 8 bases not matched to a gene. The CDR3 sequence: CAISESNSGRGRETQYF. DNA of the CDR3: TGTGCCATCAGTGAGTCGAATAGCGGGAGGGGTCGGGAGACCCAGTACTTC.

The CDR3 DNA reads as TGCAGTGCTAGAGTAGTGGGACAGGGGGCTTACAATGAGCAGTTCTTC. Protein: CSARVVGQGAYNEQFF. The chain links TRBV20-1 to TRBJ2-1, with 12 bases that match TRBD1. The V gene end was trimmed by 1 base and the J gene end by 4 bases; junction bases not matched to a gene: 5. There are 16 residues in the CDR3. CDR1 is DFQATT and CDR2 is SNEGSKA in the germline V gene (reference sequence).

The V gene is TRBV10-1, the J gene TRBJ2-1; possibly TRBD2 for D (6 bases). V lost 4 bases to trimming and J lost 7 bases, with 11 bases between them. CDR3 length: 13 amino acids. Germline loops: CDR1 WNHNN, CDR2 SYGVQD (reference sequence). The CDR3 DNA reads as TGCGCCAGCAGTGTTTCAGGGAGGAATGAGCAGTTCTTC. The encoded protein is CASSVSGRNEQFF.

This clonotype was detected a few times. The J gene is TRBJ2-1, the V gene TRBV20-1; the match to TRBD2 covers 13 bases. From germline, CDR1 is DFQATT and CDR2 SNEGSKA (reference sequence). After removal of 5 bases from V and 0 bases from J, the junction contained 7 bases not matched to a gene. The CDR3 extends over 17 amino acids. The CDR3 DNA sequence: TGCAGTGCTCTGGGACTAGCGGGATGGGGCTCCTACAATGAGCAGTTCTTC. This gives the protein CSALGLAGWGSYNEQFF.

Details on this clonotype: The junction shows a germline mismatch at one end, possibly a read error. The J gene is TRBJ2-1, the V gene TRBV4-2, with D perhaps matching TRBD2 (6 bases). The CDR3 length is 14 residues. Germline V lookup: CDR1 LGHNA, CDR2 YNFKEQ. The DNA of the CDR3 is TGTGCCAGCAGCCAAGACGGGAGAAGGAATGAGCGGTTCTTC. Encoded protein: CASSQDGRRNERFF.

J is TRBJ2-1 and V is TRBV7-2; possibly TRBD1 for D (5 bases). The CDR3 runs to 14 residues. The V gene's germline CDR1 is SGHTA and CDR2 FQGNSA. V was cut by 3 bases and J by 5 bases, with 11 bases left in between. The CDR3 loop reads CASSFGRANNEQFF. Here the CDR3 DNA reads TGTGCCAGCAGCTTCGGCAGGGCAAACAATGAGCAGTTCTTC.

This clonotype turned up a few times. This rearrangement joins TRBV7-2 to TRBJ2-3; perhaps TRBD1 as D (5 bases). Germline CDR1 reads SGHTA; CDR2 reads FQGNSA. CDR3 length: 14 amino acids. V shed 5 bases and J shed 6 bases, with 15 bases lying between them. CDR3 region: CASSPSRGWDTQYF. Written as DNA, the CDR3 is TGTGCCAGCAGCCCCTCTAGGGGATGGGATACGCAGTATTTT.

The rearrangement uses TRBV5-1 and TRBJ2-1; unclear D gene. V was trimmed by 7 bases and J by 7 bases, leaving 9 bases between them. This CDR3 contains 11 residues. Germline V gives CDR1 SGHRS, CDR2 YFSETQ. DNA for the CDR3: TGCGCCAGCGGTCTGAGGAATGAGCAGTTCTTC. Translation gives CASGLRNEQFF.

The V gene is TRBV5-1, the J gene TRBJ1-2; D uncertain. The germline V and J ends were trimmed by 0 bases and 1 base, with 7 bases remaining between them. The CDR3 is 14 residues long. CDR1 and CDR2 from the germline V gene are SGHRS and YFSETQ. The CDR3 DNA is TGCGCCAGCAGCTTGGGGCAGAATAACTATGGCTACACCTTC. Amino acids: CASSLGQNNYGYTF.

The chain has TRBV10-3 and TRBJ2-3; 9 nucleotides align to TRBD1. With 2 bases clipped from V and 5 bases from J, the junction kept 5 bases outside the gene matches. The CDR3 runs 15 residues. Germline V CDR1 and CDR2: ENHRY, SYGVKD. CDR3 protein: CAISEGQGPRDTQYF. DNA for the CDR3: TGTGCCATCAGTGAGGGACAGGGGCCGCGAGATACGCAGTATTTT.

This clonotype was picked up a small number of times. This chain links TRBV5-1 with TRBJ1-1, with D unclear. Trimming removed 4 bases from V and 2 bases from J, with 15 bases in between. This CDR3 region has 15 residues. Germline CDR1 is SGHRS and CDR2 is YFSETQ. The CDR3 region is CASSADQRLNTEAFF. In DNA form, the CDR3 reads TGCGCCAGCAGCGCAGATCAGAGACTCAACACTGAAGCTTTCTTT.